The clone carrying this T cell receptor beta chain occurred once. These data are taken from a study of blood T cell repertoires in COVID-19. Study summary: PBMCs, B-cell-depleted T cells, or T cells were the source of the cDNA or gDNA that made up the material.

Participant reports of clinical history set cohort assignment. Only in-frame clones appear in the TCRdb table, and some are missing; sequencing was by immunoSEQ multiplex PCR. The table shows 150,000 to 200,000 clones, with almost 85% occurring only once. The CDR3 is 18 amino acids. The sample taken for sequencing was PBMCs or T cells enriched from blood (not recorded which). This TCR was sampled from a man between 45 and 60 years old who had recovered from COVID-19. The V and J genes are TRBV21-1 and TRBJ2-1; TRBD2 reflects the table's D call only, with no check against the DNA. TRBV21-1 has pseudogene status. The CDR3 DNA reads as TGTGCCAGCAGCAAAGTGCCCGTGGGGGGACCACCCTACAATGAGCAGTTCTTC. Encoded protein: CASSKVPVGGPPYNEQFF.